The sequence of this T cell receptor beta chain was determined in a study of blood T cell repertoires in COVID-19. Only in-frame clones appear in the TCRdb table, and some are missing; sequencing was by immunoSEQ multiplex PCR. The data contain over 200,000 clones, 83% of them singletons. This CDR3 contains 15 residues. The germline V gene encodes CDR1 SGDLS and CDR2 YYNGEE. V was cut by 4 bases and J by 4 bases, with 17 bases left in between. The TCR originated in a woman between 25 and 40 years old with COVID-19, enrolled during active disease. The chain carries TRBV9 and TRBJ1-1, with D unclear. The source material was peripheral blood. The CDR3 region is CASSPSAGGGTEAFF. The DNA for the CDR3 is TGTGCCAGCAGCCCTTCCGCGGGAGGAGGCACTGAAGCTTTCTTT.